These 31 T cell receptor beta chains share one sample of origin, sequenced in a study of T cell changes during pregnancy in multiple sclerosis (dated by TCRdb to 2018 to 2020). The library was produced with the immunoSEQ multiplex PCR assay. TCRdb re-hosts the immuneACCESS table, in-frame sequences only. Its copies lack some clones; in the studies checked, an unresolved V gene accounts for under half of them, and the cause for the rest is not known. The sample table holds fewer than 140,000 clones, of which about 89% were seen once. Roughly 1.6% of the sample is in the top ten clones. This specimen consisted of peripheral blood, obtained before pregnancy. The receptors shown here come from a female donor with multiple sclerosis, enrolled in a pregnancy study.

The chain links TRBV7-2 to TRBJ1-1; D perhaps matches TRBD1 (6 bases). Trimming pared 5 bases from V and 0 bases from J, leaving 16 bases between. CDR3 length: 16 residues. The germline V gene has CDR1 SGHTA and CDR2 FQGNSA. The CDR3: CASSEARGLMNTEAFF. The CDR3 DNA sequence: TGTGCCAGCAGCGAGGCCAGGGGCCTGATGAACACTGAAGCTTTCTTT.

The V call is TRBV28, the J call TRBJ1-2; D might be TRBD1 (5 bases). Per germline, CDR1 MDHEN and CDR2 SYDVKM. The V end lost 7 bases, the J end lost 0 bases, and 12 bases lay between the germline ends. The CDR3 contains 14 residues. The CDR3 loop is CASKPTGANYGYTF. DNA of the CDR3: TGTGCCAGCAAACCTACAGGAGCTAACTATGGCTACACCTTC.

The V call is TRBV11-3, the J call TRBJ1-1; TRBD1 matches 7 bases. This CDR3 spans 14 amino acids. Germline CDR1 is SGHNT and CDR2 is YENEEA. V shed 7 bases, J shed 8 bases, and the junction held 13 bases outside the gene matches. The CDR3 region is CASTKTGMRREAFF. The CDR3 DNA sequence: TGTGCCAGCACCAAGACAGGGATGCGGAGGGAAGCTTTCTTT.

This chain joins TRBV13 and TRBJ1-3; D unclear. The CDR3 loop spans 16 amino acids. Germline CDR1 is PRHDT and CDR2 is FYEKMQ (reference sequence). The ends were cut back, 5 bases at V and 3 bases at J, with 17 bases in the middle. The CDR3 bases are TGTGCCAGCAGCGCGGAGGCCTTTATGGGTGGAAACACCATATATTTT. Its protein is CASSAEAFMGGNTIYF.

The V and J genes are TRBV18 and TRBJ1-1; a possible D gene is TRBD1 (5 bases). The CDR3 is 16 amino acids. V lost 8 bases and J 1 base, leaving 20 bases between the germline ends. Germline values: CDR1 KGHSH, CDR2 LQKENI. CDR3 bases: TGTGCCAGCCGGGGCCACGGGGGGGTTGAGAACACTGAAGCTTTCTTT. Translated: CASRGHGGVENTEAFF.

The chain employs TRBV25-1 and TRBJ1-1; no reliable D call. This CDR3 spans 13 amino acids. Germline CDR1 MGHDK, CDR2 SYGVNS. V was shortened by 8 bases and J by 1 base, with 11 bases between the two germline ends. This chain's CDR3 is CASAKSGNTEAFF. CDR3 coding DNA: TGTGCCAGCGCGAAATCAGGGAACACTGAAGCTTTCTTT. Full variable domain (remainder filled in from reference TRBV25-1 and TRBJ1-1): EADIYQTPRYLVIGTGKKITLECSQTMGHDKMYWYQQDPGMELHLIHYSYGVNSTEKGDLSSESTVSRIRTEHFPLTLESARPSHTSQYLCASAKSGNTEAFFGQGTRLTVV.

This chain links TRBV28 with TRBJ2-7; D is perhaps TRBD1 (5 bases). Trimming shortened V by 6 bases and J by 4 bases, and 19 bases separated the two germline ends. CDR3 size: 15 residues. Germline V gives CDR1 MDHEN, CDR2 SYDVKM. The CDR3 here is CASSPMVGQGYEQYF. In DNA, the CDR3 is TGTGCCAGCAGCCCTATGGTGGGGCAAGGGTACGAGCAGTACTTC.

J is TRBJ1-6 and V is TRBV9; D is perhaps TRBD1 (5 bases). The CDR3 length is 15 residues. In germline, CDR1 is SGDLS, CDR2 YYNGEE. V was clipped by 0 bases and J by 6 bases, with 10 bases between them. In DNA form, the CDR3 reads TGTGCCAGCAGCGTAGATGGGGGACTTAATTCACCCCTCCACTTT. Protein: CASSVDGGLNSPLHF.

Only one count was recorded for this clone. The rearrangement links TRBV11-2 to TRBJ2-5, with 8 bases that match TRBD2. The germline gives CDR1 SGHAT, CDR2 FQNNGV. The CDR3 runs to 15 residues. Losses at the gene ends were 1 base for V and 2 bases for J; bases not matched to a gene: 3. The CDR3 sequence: CASSLVAGWQETQYF. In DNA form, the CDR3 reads TGTGCCAGCAGCTTAGTAGCGGGGTGGCAAGAGACCCAGTACTTC. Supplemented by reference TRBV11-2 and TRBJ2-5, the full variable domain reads EAGVAQSPRYKIIEKRQSVAFWCNPISGHATLYWYQQILGQGPKLLIQFQNNGVVDDSQLPKDRFSAERLKGVDSTLKIQPAKLEDSAVYLCASSLVAGWQETQYFGPGTRLLVL.

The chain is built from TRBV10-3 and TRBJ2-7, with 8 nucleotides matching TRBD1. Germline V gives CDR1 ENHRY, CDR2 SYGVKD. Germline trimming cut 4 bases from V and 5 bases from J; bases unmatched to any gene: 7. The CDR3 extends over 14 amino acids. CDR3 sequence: CAISAGQGPNEQYF. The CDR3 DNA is TGTGCCATCAGTGCTGGACAGGGACCCAACGAGCAGTACTTC.

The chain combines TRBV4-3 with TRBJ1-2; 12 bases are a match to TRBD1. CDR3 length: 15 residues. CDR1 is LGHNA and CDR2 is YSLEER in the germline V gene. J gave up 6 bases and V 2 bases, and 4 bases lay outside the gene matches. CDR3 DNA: TGCGCCAGCAGCCAACCGGGACAGGGGGCGAATGGCTACACCTTC. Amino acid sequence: CASSQPGQGANGYTF.

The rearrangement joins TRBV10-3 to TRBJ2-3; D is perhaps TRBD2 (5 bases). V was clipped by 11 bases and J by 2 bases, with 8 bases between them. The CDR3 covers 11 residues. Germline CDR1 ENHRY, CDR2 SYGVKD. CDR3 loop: CAVGVTDTQYF. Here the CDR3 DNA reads TGTGCCGTGGGAGTCACAGATACGCAGTATTTT.

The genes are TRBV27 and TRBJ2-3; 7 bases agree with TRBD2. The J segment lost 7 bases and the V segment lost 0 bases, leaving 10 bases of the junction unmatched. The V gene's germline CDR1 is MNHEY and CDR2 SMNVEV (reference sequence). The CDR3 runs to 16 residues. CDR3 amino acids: CASSLSFAGDLYTQYF. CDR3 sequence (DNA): TGTGCCAGCAGTTTATCGTTTGCGGGGGACCTGTATACGCAGTATTTT.

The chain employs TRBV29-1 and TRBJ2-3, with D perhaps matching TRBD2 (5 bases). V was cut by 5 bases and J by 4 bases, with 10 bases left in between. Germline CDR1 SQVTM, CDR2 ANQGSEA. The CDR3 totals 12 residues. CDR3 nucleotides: TGCAGCGTTAGGACTGGCCCAGATACGCAGTATTTT. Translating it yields CSVRTGPDTQYF.

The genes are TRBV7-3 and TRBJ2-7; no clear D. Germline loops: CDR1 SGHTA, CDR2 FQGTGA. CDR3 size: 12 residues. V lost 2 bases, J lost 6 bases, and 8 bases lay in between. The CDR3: CASSLPPGEQYF. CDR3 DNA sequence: TGTGCCAGCAGCTTACCCCCCGGCGAGCAGTACTTC.

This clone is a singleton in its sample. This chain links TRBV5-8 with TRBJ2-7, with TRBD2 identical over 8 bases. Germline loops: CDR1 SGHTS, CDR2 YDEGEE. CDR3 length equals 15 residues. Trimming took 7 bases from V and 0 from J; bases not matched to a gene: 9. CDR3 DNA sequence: TGTGCCAGCGGGCGACTAGCGTCTAGCTCCTACGAGCAGTACTTC. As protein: CASGRLASSSYEQYF.

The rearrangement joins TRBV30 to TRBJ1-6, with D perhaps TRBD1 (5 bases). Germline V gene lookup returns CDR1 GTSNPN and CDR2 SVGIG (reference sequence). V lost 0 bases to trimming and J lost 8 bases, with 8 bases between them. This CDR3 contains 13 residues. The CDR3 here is CAWSVGADSPLHF. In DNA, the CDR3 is TGTGCCTGGAGTGTTGGGGCAGATTCACCCCTCCACTTT.

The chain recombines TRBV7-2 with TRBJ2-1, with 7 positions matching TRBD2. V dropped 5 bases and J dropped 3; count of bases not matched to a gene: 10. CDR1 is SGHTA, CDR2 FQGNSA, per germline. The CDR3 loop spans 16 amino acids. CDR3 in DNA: TGTGCCAGCAGCGTGGAGGGAGGGTTCGTCTACAATGAGCAGTTCTTC. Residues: CASSVEGGFVYNEQFF.

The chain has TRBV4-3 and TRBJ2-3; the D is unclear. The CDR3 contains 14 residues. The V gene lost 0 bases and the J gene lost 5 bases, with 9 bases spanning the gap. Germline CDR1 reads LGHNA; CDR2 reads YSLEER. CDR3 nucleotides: TGCGCCAGCAGCCAAGATTTGCCGCGAGATACGCAGTATTTT. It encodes CASSQDLPRDTQYF.

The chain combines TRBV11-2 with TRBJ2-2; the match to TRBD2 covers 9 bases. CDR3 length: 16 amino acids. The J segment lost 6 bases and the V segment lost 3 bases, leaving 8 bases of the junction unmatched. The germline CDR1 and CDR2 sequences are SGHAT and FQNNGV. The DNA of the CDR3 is TGTGCCAGCAGCTTGGGGCTAGCGGGGAAACCCGGGGAGCTGTTTTTT. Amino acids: CASSLGLAGKPGELFF.

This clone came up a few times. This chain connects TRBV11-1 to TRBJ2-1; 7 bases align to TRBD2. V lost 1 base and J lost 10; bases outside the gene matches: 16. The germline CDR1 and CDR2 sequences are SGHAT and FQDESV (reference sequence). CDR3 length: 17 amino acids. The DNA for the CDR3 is TGTGCCAGCAGCTTAGATGTGCTAATGGCGGGAGCTAGAGAGCAGTTCTTC. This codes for CASSLDVLMAGAREQFF.

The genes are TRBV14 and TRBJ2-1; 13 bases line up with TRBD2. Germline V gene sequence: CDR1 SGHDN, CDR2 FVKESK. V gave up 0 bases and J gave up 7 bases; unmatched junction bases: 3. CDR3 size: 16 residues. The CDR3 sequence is CASSQDLGLAGNEQFF. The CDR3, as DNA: TGTGCCAGCAGCCAAGATTTGGGACTAGCGGGAAATGAGCAGTTCTTC.

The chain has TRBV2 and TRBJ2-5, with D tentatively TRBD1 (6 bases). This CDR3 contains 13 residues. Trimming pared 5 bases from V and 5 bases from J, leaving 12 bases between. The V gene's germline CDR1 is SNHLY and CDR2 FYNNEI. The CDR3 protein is CASSPDRRETQYF. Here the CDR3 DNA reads TGTGCCAGCAGTCCTGACAGGAGGGAGACCCAGTACTTC. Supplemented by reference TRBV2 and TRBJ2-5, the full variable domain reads EPEVTQTPSHQVTQMGQEVILRCVPISNHLYFYWYRQILGQKVEFLVSFYNNEISEKSEIFDDQFSVERPDGSNFTLKIRSTKLEDSAMYFCASSPDRRETQYFGPGTRLLVL.

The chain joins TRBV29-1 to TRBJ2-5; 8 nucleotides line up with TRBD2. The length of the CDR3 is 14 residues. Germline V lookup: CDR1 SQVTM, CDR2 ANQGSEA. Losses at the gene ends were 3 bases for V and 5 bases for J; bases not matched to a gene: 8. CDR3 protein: CSVEGTGGPETQYF. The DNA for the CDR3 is TGCAGCGTTGAGGGGACGGGAGGGCCGGAGACCCAGTACTTC.

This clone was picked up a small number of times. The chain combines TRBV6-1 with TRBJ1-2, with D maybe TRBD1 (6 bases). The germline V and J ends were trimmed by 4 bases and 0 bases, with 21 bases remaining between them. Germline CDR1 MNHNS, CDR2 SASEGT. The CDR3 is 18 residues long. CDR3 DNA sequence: TGTGCCAGCAGTGGGGCGTCGGGGGGCCTCCGAACTAACTATGGCTACACCTTC. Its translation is CASSGASGGLRTNYGYTF.

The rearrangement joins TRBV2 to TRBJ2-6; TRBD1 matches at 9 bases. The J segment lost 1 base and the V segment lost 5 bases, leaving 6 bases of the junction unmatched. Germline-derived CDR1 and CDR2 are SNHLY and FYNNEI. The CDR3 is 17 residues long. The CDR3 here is CASSSGTGPSGANVLTF. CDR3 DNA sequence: TGTGCCAGCAGTTCCGGGACAGGGCCATCTGGGGCCAACGTCCTGACTTTC.

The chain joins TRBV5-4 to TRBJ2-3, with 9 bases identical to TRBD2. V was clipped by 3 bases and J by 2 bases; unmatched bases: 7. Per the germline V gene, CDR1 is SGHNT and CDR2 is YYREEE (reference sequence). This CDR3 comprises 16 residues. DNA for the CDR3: TGTGCCAGCAGCTCGTCGACTAGCGGTACCACAGATACGCAGTATTTT. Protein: CASSSSTSGTTDTQYF.

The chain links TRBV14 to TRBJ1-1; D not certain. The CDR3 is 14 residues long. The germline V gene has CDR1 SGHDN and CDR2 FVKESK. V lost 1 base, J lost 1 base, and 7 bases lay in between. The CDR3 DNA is TGTGCCAGCAGCCAAGTTCCGAGGAACACTGAAGCTTTCTTT. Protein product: CASSQVPRNTEAFF. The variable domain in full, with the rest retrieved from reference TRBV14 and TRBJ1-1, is EAGVTQFPSHSVIEKGQTVTLRCDPISGHDNLYWYRRVMGKEIKFLLHFVKESKQDESGMPNNRFLAERTGGTYSTLKVQPAELEDSGVYFCASSQVPRNTEAFFGQGTRLTVV.

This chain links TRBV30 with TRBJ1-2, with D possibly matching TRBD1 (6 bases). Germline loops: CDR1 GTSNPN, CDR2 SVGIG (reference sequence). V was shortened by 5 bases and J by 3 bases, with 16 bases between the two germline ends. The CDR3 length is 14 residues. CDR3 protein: CAWVDSSGDYGYTF. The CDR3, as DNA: TGTGCCTGGGTGGACTCTTCAGGGGACTATGGCTACACCTTC.

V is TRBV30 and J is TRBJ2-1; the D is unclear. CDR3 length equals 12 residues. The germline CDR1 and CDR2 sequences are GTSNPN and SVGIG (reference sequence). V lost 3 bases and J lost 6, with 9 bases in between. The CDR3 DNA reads TGTGCCTGGAGAACGAACAGCAATGAGCAGTTCTTC. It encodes CAWRTNSNEQFF.

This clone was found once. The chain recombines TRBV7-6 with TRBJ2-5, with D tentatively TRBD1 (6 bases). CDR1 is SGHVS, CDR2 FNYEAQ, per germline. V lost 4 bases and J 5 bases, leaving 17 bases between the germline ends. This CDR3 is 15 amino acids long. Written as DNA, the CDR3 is TGTGCCAGCAGCTCGGGGTTCTCTAGGGGGGAGACCCAGTACTTC. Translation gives CASSSGFSRGETQYF. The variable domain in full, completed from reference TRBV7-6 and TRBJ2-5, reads GAGVSQSPRYKVTKRGQDVALRCDPISGHVSLYWYRQALGQGPEFLTYFNYEAQQDKSGLPNDRFSAERPEGSISTLTIQRTEQRDSAMYRCASSSGFSRGETQYFGPGTRLLVL.